Listed here is a single T cell receptor (beta chain). Only in-frame clones appear in the TCRdb table, and some are missing; sequencing was by immunoSEQ multiplex PCR. This table holds 200,000 or so clones, about four fifths found once. This specimen belongs to a study of blood T cell repertoires in COVID-19. Across the whole study: PBMCs, B-cell-depleted T cells, or T cells provided the cDNA or gDNA that made up the material.

Germline CDR1 and CDR2: LNHDA and SQIVND (reference sequence). Unmatched junction bases numbered 5, after V lost 6 bases and J lost 4 bases. There are 14 residues in the CDR3. The specimen sequenced was peripheral blood. The sequence came from a woman aged 80 or over with COVID-19, enrolled during active disease. The chain carries TRBV19 and TRBJ2-3; 9 bases are a match to TRBD1. Here the CDR3 DNA reads TGTGCCAGTAGGTTGACAGGGGGAGCAGATACGCAGTATTTT. Translating it yields CASRLTGGADTQYF.